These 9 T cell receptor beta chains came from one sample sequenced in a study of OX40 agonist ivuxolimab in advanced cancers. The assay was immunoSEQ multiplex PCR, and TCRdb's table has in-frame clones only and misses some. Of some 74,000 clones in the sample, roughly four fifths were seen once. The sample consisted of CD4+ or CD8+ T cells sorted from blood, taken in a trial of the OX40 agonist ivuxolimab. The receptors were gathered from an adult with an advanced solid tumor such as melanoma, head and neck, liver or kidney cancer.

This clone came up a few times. The CDR3 sequence: CASSWRSQPQHF. The CDR3 nucleotides read TGTGCCAGCAGCTGGAGAAGTCAGCCCCAGCATTTT. The rearrangement links TRBV7-2 to TRBJ1-5; the D is unclear. From germline, CDR1 is SGHTA and CDR2 FQGNSA. V gave up 4 bases and J gave up 6 bases, with 7 bases separating them. The CDR3 is made up of 12 amino acids.

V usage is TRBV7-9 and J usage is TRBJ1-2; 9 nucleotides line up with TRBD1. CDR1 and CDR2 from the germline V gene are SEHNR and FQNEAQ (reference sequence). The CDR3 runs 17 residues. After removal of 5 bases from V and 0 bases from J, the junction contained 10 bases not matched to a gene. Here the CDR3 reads CASSVGTGQFSNYGYTF. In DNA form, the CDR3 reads TGTGCCAGCAGCGTTGGGACAGGGCAATTTTCTAACTATGGCTACACCTTC.

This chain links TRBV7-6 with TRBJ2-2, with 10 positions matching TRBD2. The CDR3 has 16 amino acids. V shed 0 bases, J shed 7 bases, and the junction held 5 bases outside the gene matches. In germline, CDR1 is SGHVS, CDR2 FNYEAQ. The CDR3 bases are TGTGCCAGCAGCTTAGCTAGTCTAGCGGGAGTCGGGGAGCTGTTTTTT. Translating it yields CASSLASLAGVGELFF.

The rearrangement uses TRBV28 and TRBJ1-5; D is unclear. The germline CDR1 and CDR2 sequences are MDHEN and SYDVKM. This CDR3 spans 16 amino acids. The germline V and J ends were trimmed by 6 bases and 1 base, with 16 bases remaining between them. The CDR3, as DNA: TGTGCCAGCAGCCAAGCGACCGGGTTAAGCAATCAGCCCCAGCATTTT. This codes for CASSQATGLSNQPQHF.

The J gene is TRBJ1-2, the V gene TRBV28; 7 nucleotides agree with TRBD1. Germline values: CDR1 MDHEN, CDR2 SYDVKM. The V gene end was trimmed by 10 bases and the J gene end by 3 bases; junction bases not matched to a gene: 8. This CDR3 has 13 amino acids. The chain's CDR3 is CAIKTGLYYGYTF. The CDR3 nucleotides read TGTGCCATAAAGACAGGGCTCTACTATGGCTACACCTTC.

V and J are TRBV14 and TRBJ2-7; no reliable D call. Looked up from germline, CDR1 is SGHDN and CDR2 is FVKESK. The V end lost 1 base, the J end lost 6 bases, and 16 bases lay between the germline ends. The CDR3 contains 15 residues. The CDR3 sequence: CASSQGRKAEVEQYF. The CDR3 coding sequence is TGTGCCAGCAGCCAAGGTCGGAAGGCCGAAGTCGAGCAGTACTTC.

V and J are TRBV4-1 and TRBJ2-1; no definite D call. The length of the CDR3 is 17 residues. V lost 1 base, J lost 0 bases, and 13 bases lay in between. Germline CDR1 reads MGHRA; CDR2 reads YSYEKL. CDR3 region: CASSQGSSSSSYNEQFF. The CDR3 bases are TGCGCCAGCAGCCAAGGGTCTTCCTCCAGCTCCTACAATGAGCAGTTCTTC.

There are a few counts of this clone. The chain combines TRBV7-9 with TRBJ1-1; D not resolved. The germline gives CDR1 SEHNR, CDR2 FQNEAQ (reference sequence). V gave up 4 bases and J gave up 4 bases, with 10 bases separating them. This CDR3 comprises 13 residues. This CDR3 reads CASSWTRGTEAFF. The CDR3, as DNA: TGTGCCAGCAGCTGGACCCGGGGCACTGAAGCTTTCTTT. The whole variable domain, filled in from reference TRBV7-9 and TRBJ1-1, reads DTGVSQNPRHKITKRGQNVTFRCDPISEHNRLYWYRQTLGQGPEFLTYFQNEAQLEKSRLLSDRFSAERPKGSFSTLEIQRTEQGDSAMYLCASSWTRGTEAFFGQGTRLTVV.

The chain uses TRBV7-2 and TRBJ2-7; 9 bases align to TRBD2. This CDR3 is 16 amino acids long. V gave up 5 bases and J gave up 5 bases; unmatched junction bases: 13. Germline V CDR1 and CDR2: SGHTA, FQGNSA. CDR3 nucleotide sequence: TGTGCCAGCAGCCCCCGGAGTAGCGGGAGTATGAACGAGCAGTACTTC. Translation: CASSPRSSGSMNEQYF.